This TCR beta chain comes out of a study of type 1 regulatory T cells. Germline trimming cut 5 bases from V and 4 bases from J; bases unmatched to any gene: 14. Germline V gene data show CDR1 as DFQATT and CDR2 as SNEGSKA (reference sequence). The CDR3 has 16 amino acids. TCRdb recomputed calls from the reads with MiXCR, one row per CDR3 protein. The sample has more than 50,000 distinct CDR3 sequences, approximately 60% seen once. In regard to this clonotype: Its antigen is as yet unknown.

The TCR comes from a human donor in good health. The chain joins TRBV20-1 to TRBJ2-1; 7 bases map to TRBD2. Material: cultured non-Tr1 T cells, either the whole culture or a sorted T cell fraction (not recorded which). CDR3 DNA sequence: TGCAGTGCTCGCCTTTTAATGGCTAGCGGATACAATGAGCAGTTCTTC. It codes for CSARLLMASGYNEQFF.